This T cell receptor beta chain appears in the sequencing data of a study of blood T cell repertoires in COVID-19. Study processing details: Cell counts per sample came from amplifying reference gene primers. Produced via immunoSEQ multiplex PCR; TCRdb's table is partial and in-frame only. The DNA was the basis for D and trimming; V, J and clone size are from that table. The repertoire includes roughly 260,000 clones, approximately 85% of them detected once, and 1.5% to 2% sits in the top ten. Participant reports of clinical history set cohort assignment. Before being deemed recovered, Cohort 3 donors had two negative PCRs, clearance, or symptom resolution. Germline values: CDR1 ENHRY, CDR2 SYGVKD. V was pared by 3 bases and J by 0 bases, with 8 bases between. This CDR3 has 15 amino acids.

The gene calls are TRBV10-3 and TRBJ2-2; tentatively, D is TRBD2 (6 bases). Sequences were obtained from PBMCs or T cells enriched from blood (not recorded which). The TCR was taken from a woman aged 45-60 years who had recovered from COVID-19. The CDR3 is CAISERGTNTGELFF. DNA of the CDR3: TGTGCCATCAGTGAACGCGGGACGAACACCGGGGAGCTGTTTTTT.